The 32 T cell receptor beta chains given below trace back to one sample, sequenced in a study of cytomegalovirus exposure and HLA in healthy donors. Primers for the PCR totalled 60 Vbeta and 13 Jbeta. Assay: immunoSEQ multiplex PCR; the TCRdb copy retains only in-frame clones and omits some. In the table there are around 110,000 clones, roughly three quarters of which are singletons. The sample consisted of PBMCs. These receptors were obtained from a man in his thirties or forties in good health and CMV-seropositive.

The V gene is TRBV23-1, the J gene TRBJ2-2; D is perhaps TRBD2 (6 bases). TRBV23-1 falls under the ORF class, with uncertain function. The CDR3 has 15 residues. V was shortened by 4 bases and J by 3 bases, with 12 bases between the two germline ends. The CDR3 here is CASSPRREDTGELFF. The CDR3 region has the DNA TGCGCCAGCAGTCCCCGCAGGGAGGACACCGGGGAGCTGTTTTTT.

The rearrangement links TRBV7-2 to TRBJ2-7, with a tentative D call TRBD2 (6 bases). Trimming cost V 3 bases and J 7 bases, with 16 bases left between them. The germline CDR1 and CDR2 sequences are SGHTA and FQGNSA. This CDR3 is built from 14 residues. The CDR3 here is CASSFTTGLSEQYF. The CDR3 coding sequence is TGTGCCAGCAGCTTCACGACGGGACTTTCTGAGCAGTACTTC.

The sample holds a few counts of this clone. This rearrangement joins TRBV6-4 to TRBJ2-3, with 13 nucleotides matching TRBD2. The CDR3 consists of 16 residues. Looked up from germline, CDR1 is MRHNA and CDR2 is SNTAGT. Losses at the gene ends were 6 bases for V and 1 base for J; bases not matched to a gene: 4. CDR3: CASSHGLAGGTDTQYF. CDR3 DNA: TGTGCCAGCAGCCACGGACTAGCGGGAGGCACAGATACGCAGTATTTT.

The chain combines TRBV7-9 with TRBJ1-5; tentatively, D is TRBD1 (6 bases). The germline gives CDR1 SEHNR, CDR2 FQNEAQ (reference sequence). CDR3 size: 14 residues. The germline V and J ends were trimmed by 1 base and 6 bases, with 10 bases remaining between them. CDR3 nucleotide sequence: TGTGCCAGCAGCTTAGAGGGGGAGAGTCAGCCCCAGCATTTT. This gives the protein CASSLEGESQPQHF.

The J gene is TRBJ2-5, the V gene TRBV2, with 9 bases matching TRBD2. The end of the DNA fits TRBJ2-7 better, so the J call may be wrong. This CDR3 spans 16 amino acids. The V gene's germline CDR1 is SNHLY and CDR2 FYNNEI. DNA of the CDR3: TGTGCCAGCAGTACTGAAGCGGGGGGTGGATTCTACGAGCAGTACTTC. It is translated as CASSTEAGGGFYEQYF.

V and J are TRBV6-6 and TRBJ2-1, with D possibly TRBD2 on 6 matching bases. CDR1 MNHNY and CDR2 SVGAGI come from the germline V gene (reference sequence). Trimming took off 5 bases at V and 8 bases at J, with 16 bases between the two ends. The length of the CDR3 is 14 residues. This chain's CDR3 is CASSPTRWRDEQFF. In DNA, the CDR3 is TGTGCCAGCAGTCCCACTAGATGGAGGGATGAGCAGTTCTTC.

The CDR3 coding sequence is TGTGCCAGTAGTAAGCGGGGGCCCTTCTCCTACGAGCAGTACTTC. This codes for CASSKRGPFSYEQYF. V gene TRBV19 combines with J gene TRBJ2-7; TRBD2 agrees at 8 bases. The ends lost 4 bases at V and 0 bases at J; junction bases unmatched: 5. The length of the CDR3 is 15 residues. The germline V gene has CDR1 LNHDA and CDR2 SQIVND (reference sequence).

The chain uses TRBV29-1 and TRBJ1-3; tentative D call: TRBD1 (5 bases). Germline lookup yields CDR1 SQVTM and CDR2 ANQGSEA. Trimming took 3 bases from V and 4 from J, leaving 13 bases between them. The CDR3 spans 14 residues. The CDR3 here is CSVDREISGNTIYF. The DNA of the CDR3 is TGCAGCGTTGACAGGGAAATCTCCGGAAACACCATATATTTT.

This chain joins TRBV11-2 and TRBJ2-3; 12 positions agree with TRBD2. V gave up 2 bases and J gave up 3 bases; unmatched junction bases: 0. CDR1 and CDR2 (germline): SGHAT, FQNNGV. CDR3 length equals 15 residues. CDR3 sequence reads: CASSLLAGGTDTQYF. The DNA for the CDR3 is TGTGCCAGCAGCTTACTAGCGGGAGGGACAGATACGCAGTATTTT. The variable domain in full, completed from reference TRBV11-2 and TRBJ2-3, reads EAGVAQSPRYKIIEKRQSVAFWCNPISGHATLYWYQQILGQGPKLLIQFQNNGVVDDSQLPKDRFSAERLKGVDSTLKIQPAKLEDSAVYLCASSLLAGGTDTQYFGPGTRLTVL.

The chain joins TRBV29-1 to TRBJ2-1, with TRBD1 matching 9 bases. From germline, CDR1 is SQVTM and CDR2 ANQGSEA. Trimming at V came to 5 bases and at J to 6 bases, leaving 8 bases not matched to a gene. The CDR3 runs to 14 residues. The CDR3: CSVSDRGSGNEQFF. The CDR3 coding sequence is TGCAGCGTTTCAGACAGGGGGTCGGGCAATGAGCAGTTCTTC.

This clone was observed a handful of times. V is TRBV7-8 and J is TRBJ1-1; 7 nucleotides agree with TRBD1. Germline V CDR1 and CDR2: SGHVS, FQNEAQ. Trimming cost V 0 bases and J 5 bases; bases outside gene matches: 3. The CDR3 length is 14 residues. CDR3 sequence: CASSLAQGWTEAFF. As DNA, the CDR3 is TGTGCCAGCAGCTTAGCACAGGGGTGGACTGAAGCTTTCTTT.

This clone appeared a single time. This sequence joins TRBV4-3 and TRBJ2-7; TRBD2 matches 11 bases. This CDR3 is built from 18 residues. The V gene's germline CDR1 is LGHNA and CDR2 YSLEER. V shed 2 bases, J shed 4 bases, and the junction held 13 bases outside the gene matches. As DNA, the CDR3 is TGCGCCAGCAGCCAACAACCCCCGGTAGCGGGAGGGCCATACGAGCAGTACTTC. The encoded protein is CASSQQPPVAGGPYEQYF.

The J gene is TRBJ2-1, the V gene TRBV7-6; 7 nucleotides agree with TRBD1. The germline V gene has CDR1 SGHVS and CDR2 FNYEAQ. V lost 2 bases and J lost 3; bases outside the gene matches: 13. The CDR3 loop spans 18 amino acids. The CDR3 sequence is CASSLKATGEGFYNEQFF. Here the CDR3 DNA reads TGTGCCAGCAGCTTAAAGGCTACAGGGGAAGGGTTCTACAATGAGCAGTTCTTC.

The chain recombines TRBV18 with TRBJ1-2; D call uncertain. The CDR3 extends over 15 amino acids. V was trimmed by 5 bases and J by 2 bases, leaving 15 bases between them. The germline gives CDR1 KGHSH, CDR2 LQKENI. The CDR3 sequence is CASSSGLSGNYGYTF. For the CDR3, the DNA is TGTGCCAGCTCATCCGGTCTATCGGGGAACTATGGCTACACCTTC.

The chain is built from TRBV5-6 and TRBJ1-1; unclear D gene. Germline loops: CDR1 SGHDT, CDR2 YYEEEE. The CDR3 is made up of 18 amino acids. V lost 0 bases to trimming and J lost 0 bases, with 18 bases between them. CDR3 DNA: TGTGCCAGCAGCTTGGCGGGGTTTGATTTAGGGATGAACACTGAAGCTTTCTTT. Translated: CASSLAGFDLGMNTEAFF.

This clone showed up just once. This chain joins TRBV7-3 and TRBJ2-7; 8 nucleotides match TRBD1. The CDR3 runs to 14 residues. V gave up 5 bases and J gave up 5 bases; unmatched junction bases: 8. Germline values: CDR1 SGHTA, CDR2 FQGTGA. The DNA of the CDR3 is TGTGCCAGCAGCCCGACAGGGGATGAGCACGAGCAGTACTTC. This gives the protein CASSPTGDEHEQYF.

The chain recombines TRBV4-1 with TRBJ1-4; 7 bases agree with TRBD1. In germline, CDR1 is MGHRA, CDR2 YSYEKL. CDR3 length: 15 amino acids. V gave up 4 bases and J gave up 8 bases; unmatched junction bases: 10. The CDR3 reads CASSPRDSGGEKLFF. The DNA of the CDR3 is TGCGCCAGCAGCCCTCGGGACAGCGGGGGGGAAAAACTGTTTTTT.

The chain has TRBV7-2 and TRBJ1-2; D is unresolved. This CDR3 has 14 residues. Looked up from germline, CDR1 is SGHTA and CDR2 is FQGNSA. With 2 bases removed from V and 2 bases from J, the gap between germline ends came to 9 bases. CDR3 sequence reads: CASSLTWRNYGYTF. The CDR3 region has the DNA TGTGCCAGCAGCTTAACCTGGCGGAACTATGGCTACACCTTC.

This chain connects TRBV9 to TRBJ1-1; D uncertain. Germline assignment: CDR1 SGDLS and CDR2 YYNGEE. The CDR3 loop spans 13 amino acids. Trimming left V 4 bases short and J 0 bases short, with 7 bases between. CDR3 nucleotide sequence: TGTGCCAGCAGCTCCACAGTGAACACTGAAGCTTTCTTT. Translating it yields CASSSTVNTEAFF. The full variable domain, with the rest looked up from reference TRBV9 and TRBJ1-1, is DSGVTQTPKHLITATGQRVTLRCSPRSGDLSVYWYQQSLDQGLQFLIQYYNGEERAKGNILERFSAQQFPDLHSELNLSSLELGDSALYFCASSSTVNTEAFFGQGTRLTVV.

This chain joins TRBV11-2 and TRBJ2-7; 10 nucleotides agree with TRBD1. This CDR3 is 14 amino acids long. The V and J ends lost 9 bases and 0 bases, in that order; junction bases with no gene match: 5. Germline V CDR1 and CDR2: SGHAT, FQNNGV. CDR3 bases: TGTGCCAGTGAGTGGGACAGGGGCTCCTACGAGCAGTACTTC. Its protein product is CASEWDRGSYEQYF. Full variable domain (missing parts from reference TRBV11-2 and TRBJ2-7): EAGVAQSPRYKIIEKRQSVAFWCNPISGHATLYWYQQILGQGPKLLIQFQNNGVVDDSQLPKDRFSAERLKGVDSTLKIQPAKLEDSAVYLCASEWDRGSYEQYFGPGTRLTVT.

The chain uses TRBV27 and TRBJ2-4, with no clear D. V shed 7 bases and J shed 11 bases, with 6 bases lying between them. The CDR3 extends over 9 amino acids. Germline assignment: CDR1 MNHEY and CDR2 SMNVEV (reference sequence). CDR3 in DNA: TGTGCCAGCACAACATTTCAGTACTTC. Residues: CASTTFQYF.

The DNA for the CDR3 is TGTGCCAGCAGGGCAGGGAATCAGCCCCAGCATTTT. It encodes CASRAGNQPQHF. This chain uses TRBV27 with TRBJ1-5; possible D gene TRBD1, 5 bases. V lost 6 bases to trimming and J lost 4 bases, with 7 bases between them. Germline assignment: CDR1 MNHEY and CDR2 SMNVEV (reference sequence). This CDR3 region has 12 residues.

The V call is TRBV5-1, the J call TRBJ2-7, with D perhaps matching TRBD1 (6 bases). Germline loops: CDR1 SGHRS, CDR2 YFSETQ. The CDR3 is made up of 14 amino acids. Trimming left V 3 bases short and J 3 bases short, with 13 bases between. The CDR3 spells CASSWSNRVYEQYF. The CDR3 DNA reads TGCGCCAGCAGCTGGAGTAACAGGGTCTACGAGCAGTACTTC.

The rearrangement uses TRBV7-6 and TRBJ2-5, with D maybe TRBD1 (6 bases). The germline V gene encodes CDR1 SGHVS and CDR2 FNYEAQ. Deletions cut 2 bases from V and 0 bases from J, with 13 bases between. The CDR3 totals 16 residues. The CDR3 region has the DNA TGTGCCAGCAGCTTAACCCAGGGGATGTACCAAGAGACCCAGTACTTC. The encoded protein is CASSLTQGMYQETQYF.

The CDR3 DNA sequence: TGTGCCATCAGGGGGGACAGGGGGCTACCCTACGAGCAGTACTTC. Encoded protein: CAIRGDRGLPYEQYF. This sequence joins TRBV10-3 and TRBJ2-7; TRBD1 agrees at 12 bases. Germline V CDR1 and CDR2: ENHRY, SYGVKD. This CDR3 contains 15 residues. Losses at the gene ends were 6 bases for V and 2 bases for J; bases not matched to a gene: 5.

This clone was found a few times. V and J are TRBV6-5 and TRBJ1-5; unclear D gene. Trimming removed 9 bases at V and 4 bases at J, with 10 bases between. From germline, CDR1 is MNHEY and CDR2 SVGAGI. CDR3 length equals 12 residues. In DNA form, the CDR3 reads TGTGCCAGTCAATCGGGGAATCAGCCCCAGCATTTT. Its translation: CASQSGNQPQHF.

The V and J genes are TRBV9 and TRBJ2-7; the D is unclear. The CDR3 is made up of 13 amino acids. Deletions cut 0 bases from V and 1 base from J, with 5 bases between. In germline, CDR1 is SGDLS, CDR2 YYNGEE. CDR3 bases: TGTGCCAGCAGCGTAGATCAGTCCTACGAGCAGTACTTC. This sequence encodes CASSVDQSYEQYF.

The rearrangement joins TRBV27 to TRBJ1-3; no firm D call. The CDR3 loop spans 15 amino acids. CDR1 is MNHEY and CDR2 is SMNVEV in the germline V gene (reference sequence). Trimming removed 6 bases from V and 2 bases from J, with 14 bases in between. The CDR3 nucleotides are TGTGCCAGCAGCCCCAGAGAGGCGGCTGGAAACACCATATATTTT. Its protein is CASSPREAAGNTIYF.

This clone was observed once. This sequence joins TRBV7-2 and TRBJ1-2, with TRBD1 identical over 7 bases. The trim removed 2 bases at V and 7 bases at J, leaving 10 bases unmatched. The CDR3 totals 15 residues. Per germline, CDR1 SGHTA and CDR2 FQGNSA. The CDR3 reads CASSLTGQTLGGYTF. CDR3 coding DNA: TGTGCCAGCAGCTTAACGGGACAGACCTTAGGTGGCTACACCTTC.

The chain uses TRBV6-5 and TRBJ2-2, with a tentative D call TRBD1 (6 bases). Germline V lookup: CDR1 MNHEY, CDR2 SVGAGI. The CDR3 spans 15 residues. The germline V and J ends were trimmed by 7 bases and 5 bases, with 17 bases remaining between them. CDR3 nucleotides: TGTGCCAGCACGGTGAAGGGGGTCGGGACCGGGGAGCTGTTTTTT. This gives the protein CASTVKGVGTGELFF.

This rearrangement joins TRBV6-1 to TRBJ2-1; 9 bases align to TRBD2. V was pared by 0 bases and J by 9 bases, with 9 bases of the junction left unmatched. This CDR3 has 16 amino acids. Germline V gives CDR1 MNHNS, CDR2 SASEGT. The CDR3 DNA is TGTGCCAGCAGTGAAGCGGGCGGGAGGGCCAGGGGTGAGCAGTTCTTC. It specifies CASSEAGGRARGEQFF.

This chain uses TRBV6-5 with TRBJ2-5, with D possibly matching TRBD1 (5 bases). The end of the DNA fits TRBJ2-7 better, so the J call may be wrong. The germline V gene encodes CDR1 MNHEY and CDR2 SVGAGI. The CDR3 loop spans 14 amino acids. CDR3 sequence reads: CASSSTGRSYEQYF. In DNA, the CDR3 is TGTGCCAGCAGCTCAACAGGACGCTCCTACGAGCAGTACTTC.